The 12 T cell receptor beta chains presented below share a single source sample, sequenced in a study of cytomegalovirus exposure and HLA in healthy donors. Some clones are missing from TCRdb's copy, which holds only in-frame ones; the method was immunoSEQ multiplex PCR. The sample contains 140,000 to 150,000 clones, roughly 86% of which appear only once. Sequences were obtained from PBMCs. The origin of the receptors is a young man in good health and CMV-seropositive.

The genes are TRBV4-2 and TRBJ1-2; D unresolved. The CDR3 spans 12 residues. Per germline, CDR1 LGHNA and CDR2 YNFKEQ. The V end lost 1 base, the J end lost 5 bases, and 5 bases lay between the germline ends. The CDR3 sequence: CASSQAGYGYTF. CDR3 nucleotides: TGTGCCAGCAGCCAAGCGGGGTATGGCTACACCTTC.

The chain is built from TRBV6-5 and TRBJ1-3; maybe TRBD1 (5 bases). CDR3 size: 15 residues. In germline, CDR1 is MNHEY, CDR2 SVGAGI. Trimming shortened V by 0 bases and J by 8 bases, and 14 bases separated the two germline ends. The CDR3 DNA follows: TGTGCCAGCAGTTACTCGGGGCCTGGCGGAGACACCATATATTTT. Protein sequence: CASSYSGPGGDTIYF.

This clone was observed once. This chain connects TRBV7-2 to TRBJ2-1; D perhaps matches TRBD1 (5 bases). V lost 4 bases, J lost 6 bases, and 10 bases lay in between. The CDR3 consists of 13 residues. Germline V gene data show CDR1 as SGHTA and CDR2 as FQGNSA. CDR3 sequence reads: CASSWVGANEQFF. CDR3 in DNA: TGTGCCAGCAGCTGGGTAGGGGCCAATGAGCAGTTCTTC. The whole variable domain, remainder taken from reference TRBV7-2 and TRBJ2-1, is GAGVSQSPSNKVTEKGKDVELRCDPISGHTALYWYRQSLGQGLEFLIYFQGNSAPDKSGLPSDRFSAERTGGSVSTLTIQRTQQEDSAVYLCASSWVGANEQFFGPGTRLTVL.

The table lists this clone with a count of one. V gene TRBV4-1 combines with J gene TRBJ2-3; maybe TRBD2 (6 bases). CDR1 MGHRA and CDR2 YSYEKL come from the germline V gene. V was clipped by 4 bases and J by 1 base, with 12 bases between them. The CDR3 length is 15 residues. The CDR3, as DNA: TGCGCCAGCAGCCGGAACGGGGGTCGCACAGATACGCAGTATTTT. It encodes CASSRNGGRTDTQYF.

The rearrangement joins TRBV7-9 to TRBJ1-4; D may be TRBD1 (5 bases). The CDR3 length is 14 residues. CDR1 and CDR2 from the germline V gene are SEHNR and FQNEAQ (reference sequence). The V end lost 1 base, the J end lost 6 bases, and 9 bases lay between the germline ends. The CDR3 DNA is TGTGCCAGCAGCTTAGGGTCAGGGTATGAAAAACTGTTTTTT. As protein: CASSLGSGYEKLFF.

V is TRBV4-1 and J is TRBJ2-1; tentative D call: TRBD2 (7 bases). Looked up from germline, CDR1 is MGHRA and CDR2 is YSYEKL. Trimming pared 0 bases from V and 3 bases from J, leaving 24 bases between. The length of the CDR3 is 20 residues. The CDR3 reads CASSQDQGRGLLRFYNEQFF. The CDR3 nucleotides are TGCGCCAGCAGCCAAGATCAGGGGAGGGGGTTACTAAGATTCTACAATGAGCAGTTCTTC.

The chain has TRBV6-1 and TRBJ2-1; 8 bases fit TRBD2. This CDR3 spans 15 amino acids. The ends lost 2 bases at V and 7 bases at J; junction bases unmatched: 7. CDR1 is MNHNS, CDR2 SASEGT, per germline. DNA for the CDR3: TGTGCCAGCAGTGAATTGGCGGGAGGTCAAAATGAGCAGTTCTTC. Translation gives CASSELAGGQNEQFF.

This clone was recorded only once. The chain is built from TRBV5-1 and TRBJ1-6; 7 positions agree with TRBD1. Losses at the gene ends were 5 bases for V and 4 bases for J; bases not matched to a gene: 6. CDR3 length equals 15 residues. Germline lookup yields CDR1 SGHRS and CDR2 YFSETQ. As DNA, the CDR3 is TGCGCCAGCAGGGCCGACAGGGTTTATAATTCACCCCTCCACTTT. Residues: CASRADRVYNSPLHF.

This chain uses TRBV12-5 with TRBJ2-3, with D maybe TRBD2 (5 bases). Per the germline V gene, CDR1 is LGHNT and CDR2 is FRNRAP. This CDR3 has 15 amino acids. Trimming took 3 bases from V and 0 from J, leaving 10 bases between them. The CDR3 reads CASGFGVLSTDTQYF. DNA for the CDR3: TGTGCTAGTGGTTTCGGGGTCTTGAGCACAGATACGCAGTATTTT.

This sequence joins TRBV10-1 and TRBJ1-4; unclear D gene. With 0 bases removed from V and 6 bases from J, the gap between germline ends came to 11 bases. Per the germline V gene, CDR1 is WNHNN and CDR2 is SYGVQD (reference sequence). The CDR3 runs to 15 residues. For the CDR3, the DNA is TGCGCCAGCAGTGAGTCGGGCAGTGTGGATGAAAAACTGTTTTTT. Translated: CASSESGSVDEKLFF.

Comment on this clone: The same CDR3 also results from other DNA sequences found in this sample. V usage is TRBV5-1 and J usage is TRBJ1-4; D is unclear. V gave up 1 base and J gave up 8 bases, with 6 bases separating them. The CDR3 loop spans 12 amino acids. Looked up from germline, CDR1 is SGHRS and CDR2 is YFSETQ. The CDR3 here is CASSLNREKLFF. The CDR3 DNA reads TGCGCCAGCAGCTTGAACCGGGAAAAACTGTTTTTT.

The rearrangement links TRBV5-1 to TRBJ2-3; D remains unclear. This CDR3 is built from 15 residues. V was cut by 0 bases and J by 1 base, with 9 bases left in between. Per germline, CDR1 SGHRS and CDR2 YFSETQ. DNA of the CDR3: TGCGCCAGCAGCTTGGACGGTCTGGGCACAGATACGCAGTATTTT. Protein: CASSLDGLGTDTQYF. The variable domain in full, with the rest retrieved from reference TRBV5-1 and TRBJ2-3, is KAGVTQTPRYLIKTRGQQVTLSCSPISGHRSVSWYQQTPGQGLQFLFEYFSETQRNKGNFPGRFSGRQFSNSRSEMNVSTLELGDSALYLCASSLDGLGTDTQYFGPGTRLTVL.